The clone carrying this TCR beta chain was detected only once. Its antigen is still unknown. Relapse was seen in all patients after autologous stem cell transplantation, and brentuximab vedotin exposure was variable. This entry comes from a study of PD-1 blockade in classical Hodgkin lymphoma. J lost 9 bases, V lost 6 bases, and 19 bases had no gene match. Per the germline V gene, CDR1 is SGHDT and CDR2 is YYEEEE. This CDR3 has 16 amino acids. Assay used: immunoSEQ multiplex PCR; TCRdb lists only in-frame clones, some missing. This table holds 14,000 or so clones, 80% to 90% found once. Study findings and constraints: The CD4+ diversity rise by C4D1 was clearest in complete responders. Newly diagnosed patients reportedly trailed healthy donors in baseline TCR diversity. Complete responders' baseline diversity resembled that of newly diagnosed patients. Patients who began taking nivolumab under 1 year after ASCT were left out.

Specimen: peripheral blood mononuclear cells (PBMCs), collected at baseline. The TCR was taken from a human donor with classical Hodgkin lymphoma. The chain is built from TRBV5-6 and TRBJ2-5; 8 bases fit TRBD2. The DNA of the CDR3 is TGTGCCAGCACCCGGGACGGTCCTGCCCCGGGGGGGGCCCAGTACTTC. Translating it yields CASTRDGPAPGGAQYF.